Listed here is a single TCR beta chain. Its antigen is still unknown. This record belongs to a study of shared clonotypes between healthy human individuals. Study-level results: The rarefaction results pointed to incomplete sorted-subset sequencing despite large depth.

Profiled with immunoSEQ multiplex PCR; TCRdb holds only in-frame clones, not every one. The sample yields under 1,900,000 clones, around 98.5% seen once. Trimming took 4 bases from V and 5 from J; bases not matched to a gene: 8. The length of the CDR3 is 15 residues. Germline assignment: CDR1 SQVTM and CDR2 ANQGSEA. Material: naive CD4+ T cells sorted from blood. Stated subset: CD45RA+ positively selected. The clonotype comes from a man aged 25-45 years in good health. V and J are TRBV29-1 and TRBJ2-5, with 12 bases matching TRBD1. The CDR3 sequence: CSVVLGQGARETQYF. In nucleotides, the CDR3 is TGCAGCGTTGTCTTGGGACAGGGGGCGCGGGAGACCCAGTACTTC.